The present T cell receptor beta chain was sequenced within a study of cytomegalovirus exposure and HLA in healthy donors. Study-level findings and limits: Associated with cytomegalovirus, according to the listing, were 150 to 200 TCR beta chains. Apart from CMV serostatus, no immune exposure information was available.

V lost 5 bases, J lost 6 bases, and 20 bases lay in between. Looked up from germline, CDR1 is MDHEN and CDR2 is SYDVKM. This CDR3 spans 15 amino acids. Primers for the PCR totalled 60 Vbeta and 13 Jbeta. TCRdb's copy holds only in-frame clones and misses some; the assay was immunoSEQ multiplex PCR. The sample holds around 170,000 clones; over 65% are singletons and the top ten take less than 1.5%. This clone was detected a few times. Its specificity is not known. The sequenced material came from PBMCs. This sequence originates from a man aged 18 to 30 in good health and CMV-seronegative. The chain recombines TRBV28 with TRBJ2-7; tentatively, D is TRBD2 (6 bases). The CDR3, as DNA: TGTGCCAGCAGTCTGCCGGGGGAACGCTCATGCGAGCAGTACTTC. Protein: CASSLPGERSCEQYF.